Included here is one TCR beta chain sequence, with context. The sample comes from a study of graft-versus-host responses after intestinal transplantation. Once the reaction had ended, proliferating CFSE-low CD3+CD4+ and CD3+CD8+ responders were sorted. This CDR3 is built from 13 residues. Per the germline V gene, CDR1 is SGHDT and CDR2 is YYEEEE. Trimming removed 3 bases from V and 10 bases from J; junction bases left unmatched: 5. Produced via immunoSEQ multiplex PCR; TCRdb's table is partial and in-frame only. Among 15,000 to 20,000 clones listed, around 39% were seen once. Here the sequenced sample was alloreactive CD4+ T cells from a mixed lymphocyte reaction culture, taken before intestinal transplant. As for subset: CFSE-low proliferating T cells sorted from roughly 6-day pre-transplant mixed lymphocyte reaction (GvH or HvG direction). The chain carries TRBV5-6 and TRBJ2-3; 10 nucleotides align to TRBD1. The TCR was taken from a human patient who received an intestinal transplant. The CDR3 region is CASSSWDRGPQYF. CDR3 nucleotide sequence: TGTGCCAGCAGCTCGTGGGACAGGGGCCCGCAGTATTTT.